These 15 T cell receptor beta chains were all obtained from the same sample, sequenced in a study of regulatory T cells in long-lasting Graves disease. To make TCR beta libraries, researchers used iRepertoire HTBI primers and Arm-PCR of CDR3 regions. TCRdb ran MiXCR on the multiplex PCR reads and lists one entry per CDR3 protein. The data show about 450,000 distinct CDR3 sequences, roughly 15% seen once. Time point: newly diagnosed GD, antithyroid drugs for less than 3 months. PBMC-derived RNA was used for the TCR library. The same sample was also studied in work on T cells in Graves' hyperthyroidism and ophthalmopathy.

This material consisted of peripheral blood mononuclear cells (PBMCs), taken at new diagnosis, from a patient treated with antithyroid drugs. These receptors were collected from a woman under 40 with Graves disease.

This clonotype was picked up many times. V usage is TRBV11-2 and J usage is TRBJ2-3, with 11 positions matching TRBD2. The CDR3 runs 18 residues. Germline CDR1 is SGHAT and CDR2 is FQNNGV. Trimming cost V 0 bases and J 3 bases; bases outside gene matches: 8. CDR3 sequence reads: CASSLDNLAGGFTDTQYF. For the CDR3, the DNA is TGTGCCAGCAGCTTAGATAATCTAGCGGGAGGTTTTACAGATACGCAGTATTTT.

The sample holds many counts of this clonotype. This rearrangement joins TRBV28 to TRBJ2-3, with 14 bases identical to TRBD2. Germline trimming cut 4 bases from V and 7 bases from J; bases unmatched to any gene: 7. Germline V gene sequence: CDR1 MDHEN, CDR2 SYDVKM. This CDR3 has 16 residues. The CDR3 DNA reads TGTGCCAGCAGTTCGGGGACTAGCGGGGGTCCTTATACGCAGTATTTT. It specifies CASSSGTSGGPYTQYF.

This clonotype was picked up many times. The V call is TRBV28, the J call TRBJ1-1, with a weak D call TRBD1 (5 bases). Trimming took 8 bases from V and 2 from J, leaving 12 bases between them. This CDR3 has 13 amino acids. The V gene's germline CDR1 is MDHEN and CDR2 SYDVKM. In nucleotides, the CDR3 is TGTGCCAGCCGACAGTCGAGAAACACTGAAGCTTTCTTT. Its protein is CASRQSRNTEAFF.

This clonotype was observed at least ten times. The V and J genes are TRBV7-9 and TRBJ2-4; 7 positions match TRBD2. CDR3 length: 15 amino acids. Germline CDR1 reads SEHNR; CDR2 reads FQNEAQ (reference sequence). J lost 3 bases, V lost 5 bases, and 7 bases had no gene match. The CDR3 coding sequence is TGTGCCAGCAGCCCGGGCAGGGAGGGCAAAAACATTCAGTACTTC. Its protein product is CASSPGREGKNIQYF.

The sample holds a few counts of this clonotype. The chain has TRBV14 and TRBJ2-1; 7 bases are a match to TRBD1. V was pared by 1 base and J by 3 bases, with 6 bases of the junction left unmatched. CDR3 length equals 16 residues. The germline gives CDR1 SGHDN, CDR2 FVKESK. The DNA of the CDR3 is TGTGCCAGCAGCCAAGCCCTTCGGGACAGCTACAATGAGCAGTTCTTC. It specifies CASSQALRDSYNEQFF.

This clonotype was counted many times. The V gene is TRBV18, the J gene TRBJ1-5; D is unclear. This CDR3 spans 15 amino acids. With 0 bases removed from V and 2 bases from J, the gap between germline ends came to 8 bases. From germline, CDR1 is KGHSH and CDR2 LQKENI. This CDR3 is CASSPPGSGNQPQHF. For the CDR3, the DNA is TGTGCCAGCTCACCACCAGGGTCTGGCAATCAGCCCCAGCATTTT.

A remark on this clonotype: This may come from a read error, since a much larger clone is one base off. This rearrangement joins TRBV28 to TRBJ2-7; the D gene is possibly TRBD2 (5 bases). From germline, CDR1 is MDHEN and CDR2 SYDVKM. CDR3 size: 15 residues. The V end was cut by 2 bases, the J end by 2 bases, with 13 bases between. The CDR3 nucleotides read TGTGCCAGCAGTTTACCGGAGGAACTACCCTACGAGCAGTACTTC. It yields the protein CASSLPEELPYEQYF.

A note on this clonotype: A much larger clone lies one base from this, so it may be a read error. The V gene is TRBV7-9, the J gene TRBJ1-2; D call uncertain. The CDR3 contains 15 residues. Germline V gives CDR1 SEHNR, CDR2 FQNEAQ (reference sequence). CDR3 DNA sequence: TGTGCCAGCAGCCCAGGACCTTTAGCTAACTATGGCTTCACCTTC. Translating it yields CASSPGPLANYGFTF.

There are a few counts of this clonotype. J is TRBJ2-7 and V is TRBV9, with 12 bases identical to TRBD2. CDR3 size: 15 residues. Germline V gene lookup returns CDR1 SGDLS and CDR2 YYNGEE. V lost 3 bases and J lost 3; bases outside the gene matches: 4. CDR3 sequence (DNA): TGTGCCAGCAGCGCCGGACTAGCGGGGAACTACGAGCAGTACTTC. Translating gives CASSAGLAGNYEQYF.

This chain connects TRBV7-2 to TRBJ2-2; no reliable D call. Germline V gives CDR1 SGHTA, CDR2 FQGNSA. The CDR3 consists of 14 residues. V lost 5 bases and J 7 bases, leaving 14 bases between the germline ends. The CDR3 sequence: CASSPRFHNGELFF. The CDR3 DNA is TGTGCCAGCAGCCCCCGATTCCACAACGGGGAGCTGTTTTTT.

The V call is TRBV14, the J call TRBJ2-3; TRBD2 matches at 14 bases. Germline-derived CDR1 and CDR2 are SGHDN and FVKESK. The CDR3 runs to 18 residues. V gave up 1 base and J gave up 6 bases; unmatched junction bases: 9. The CDR3 is CASSQVRLAGGPPDTQYF. The CDR3 DNA follows: TGTGCCAGCAGCCAAGTACGACTAGCGGGAGGGCCTCCCGATACGCAGTATTTT.

This clonotype was counted at least ten times. This sequence joins TRBV28 and TRBJ1-4; a weak D match, TRBD1 (5 bases). This CDR3 contains 14 residues. Germline loops: CDR1 MDHEN, CDR2 SYDVKM. Trimming stripped 8 bases from V and 2 bases from J, with 12 bases between. CDR3 DNA: TGTGCCAGCGCAGTGGGGGTTACTAATGAAAAACTGTTTTTT. Translating gives CASAVGVTNEKLFF.

This clonotype was detected ten times or more. This rearrangement joins TRBV14 to TRBJ1-1, with D possibly matching TRBD1 (6 bases). The CDR3 totals 17 residues. Germline CDR1 and CDR2: SGHDN and FVKESK. V was pared by 1 base and J by 1 base, with 16 bases between. Here the CDR3 reads CASSQVNPRQENTEAFF. Written as DNA, the CDR3 is TGTGCCAGCAGCCAAGTCAACCCGAGACAGGAGAACACTGAAGCTTTCTTT.

This rearrangement joins TRBV11-1 to TRBJ2-3; D is ambiguous. Looked up from germline, CDR1 is SGHAT and CDR2 is FQDESV (reference sequence). V lost 2 bases and J 2 bases, leaving 11 bases between the germline ends. This CDR3 has 15 amino acids. Written as DNA, the CDR3 is TGTGCCAGCAGCTTATCCCTCGGAAACACAGATACGCAGTATTTT. This gives the protein CASSLSLGNTDTQYF.

This clonotype was detected ten times or more. V usage is TRBV5-1 and J usage is TRBJ2-7; 9 positions match TRBD1. This CDR3 region has 15 residues. The germline CDR1 and CDR2 sequences are SGHRS and YFSETQ. The V segment lost 3 bases and the J segment 7 bases; nucleotides outside the gene matches: 11. This chain's CDR3 is CASSSGTGTRLEQYF. CDR3 coding DNA: TGCGCCAGCAGCTCTGGGACAGGGACTCGTTTGGAGCAGTACTTC.